The entry below describes one T cell receptor (beta chain). Its antigen remains unidentified. Sequencing was performed with immunoSEQ multiplex PCR; in TCRdb, only in-frame clones are kept and a portion is missing. The sample holds some 69,000 clones, 84% seen once. This entry is derived from a study of Tregs in tolerant kidney transplant recipients. Findings and limits, study-wide: Findings come from small patient numbers and require larger validation.

The sample comprised CD4+ T cells from blood. The receptor was derived from a human donor in good health.

This chain's CDR3 is CASSLTNGKGETQYF. In nucleotides, the CDR3 is TGTGCCAGCAGCTTAACGAATGGCAAGGGGGAGACCCAGTACTTC. The chain recombines TRBV7-3 with TRBJ2-5, with D possibly being TRBD1 (5 bases). This CDR3 is 15 amino acids long. The germline V gene has CDR1 SGHTA and CDR2 FQGTGA. The germline V and J ends were trimmed by 0 bases and 5 bases, with 13 bases remaining between them.